The clone carrying this T cell receptor (beta chain) has a handful of counts. Trimming left V 0 bases short and J 7 bases short, with 7 bases between. Germline loops: CDR1 SGHAT, CDR2 FQNNGV. The CDR3 has 13 amino acids. This entry is derived from a study of long-term antiretroviral therapy in people with HIV. The run of the v3.0 immunoSEQ assay was at survey level. The assay was immunoSEQ multiplex PCR, and TCRdb's table has in-frame clones only and misses some. The sample includes 25,000 or so clones, 85% to 95% of them seen just once. A minimum of one pre-ART and two post-ART PBMC samples existed for each donor.

The V and J genes are TRBV11-2 and TRBJ1-5; D remains ambiguous. Sequencing was performed on unsorted PBMCs, taken 6.2 years after starting antiretroviral therapy. This receptor was taken from a man aged 35 to 55 with HIV. CDR3 DNA sequence: TGTGCCAGCAGCTTAGATAGGTCACAGCCCCAGCATTTT. As protein: CASSLDRSQPQHF.